A single sample is the source of the 23 T cell receptor beta chains below, sequenced in a study of cytomegalovirus exposure and HLA in healthy donors. 13 Jbeta primers and 60 Vbeta primers were used for the PCR. Using immunoSEQ multiplex PCR, the repertoire was profiled, and TCRdb retains in-frame clones only, with some absent. Here the sample table reports some 42,000 clones. The sample comprised PBMCs. The receptor source for this set is a man in his thirties or forties in good health and CMV-seronegative.

The V gene is TRBV30, the J gene TRBJ1-3; 8 bases line up with TRBD1. CDR3 length equals 13 residues. Germline CDR1 is GTSNPN and CDR2 is SVGIG (reference sequence). V was pared by 5 bases and J by 0 bases, with 0 bases of the junction left unmatched. The DNA of the CDR3 is TGTGCCTGGGACAGGGGCTCTGGAAACACCATATATTTT. Protein: CAWDRGSGNTIYF.

The rearrangement joins TRBV19 to TRBJ2-1, with 9 bases identical to TRBD2. The CDR3 contains 15 residues. Germline-derived CDR1 and CDR2 are LNHDA and SQIVND (reference sequence). V was clipped by 3 bases and J by 9 bases; unmatched bases: 9. CDR3 DNA: TGTGCCAGTAGTATTATTGGGACTAGCTCCGGTGAGCAGTTCTTC. Translation: CASSIIGTSSGEQFF.

This sequence joins TRBV15 and TRBJ1-2; 9 bases match TRBD1. This CDR3 is built from 14 residues. CDR1 and CDR2 from the germline V gene are LNHNV and YYDKDF (reference sequence). V lost 6 bases and J lost 1; bases outside the gene matches: 3. Here the CDR3 reads CATRGTGRNYGYTF. CDR3 DNA sequence: TGTGCCACCAGAGGGACAGGGCGTAACTATGGCTACACCTTC.

The J gene is TRBJ2-7, the V gene TRBV7-9; D remains unclear. CDR1 is SEHNR, CDR2 FQNEAQ, per germline (reference sequence). The germline V and J ends were trimmed by 2 bases and 3 bases, with 8 bases remaining between them. The CDR3 spans 13 residues. The CDR3, as DNA: TGTGCCAGCAGCTTAAGACTGAACTACGAGCAGTACTTC. Residues: CASSLRLNYEQYF.

The V gene is TRBV2, the J gene TRBJ2-7; TRBD1 might be the D (5 bases). The length of the CDR3 is 13 residues. In germline, CDR1 is SNHLY, CDR2 FYNNEI. Deletions cut 6 bases from V and 5 bases from J, with 14 bases between. The CDR3 DNA sequence: TGTGCCAGCAGGTGGCAGGGTGGCAACGAGCAGTACTTC. It translates to CASRWQGGNEQYF. Together with reference TRBV2 and TRBJ2-7, the CDR3 gives the full variable domain: EPEVTQTPSHQVTQMGQEVILRCVPISNHLYFYWYRQILGQKVEFLVSFYNNEISEKSEIFDDQFSVERPDGSNFTLKIRSTKLEDSAMYFCASRWQGGNEQYFGPGTRLTVT.

The chain links TRBV27 to TRBJ1-5, with 8 bases fitting TRBD1. Germline CDR1 MNHEY, CDR2 SMNVEV (reference sequence). After removal of 6 bases from V and 0 bases from J, the junction contained 13 bases not matched to a gene. This CDR3 is 18 amino acids long. The CDR3 region has the DNA TGTGCCAGCAGCCTAACCTCCGGGACAGGTACTAGCAATCAGCCCCAGCATTTT. Encoded protein: CASSLTSGTGTSNQPQHF.

The CDR3 reads CASSQGGTGTPDTQYF. The CDR3 DNA sequence: TGCGCCAGCAGCCAAGGCGGGACAGGGACCCCAGATACGCAGTATTTT. The chain combines TRBV4-3 with TRBJ2-3, with 9 bases that match TRBD1. Germline V gives CDR1 LGHNA, CDR2 YSLEER. Trimming took 1 base from V and 4 from J; bases not matched to a gene: 6. This CDR3 has 16 amino acids.

The chain couples TRBV6-5 to TRBJ1-2; TRBD1 matches 7 bases. Germline V CDR1 and CDR2: MNHEY, SVGAGI. V gave up 5 bases and J gave up 8 bases; unmatched junction bases: 8. There are 13 residues in the CDR3. For the CDR3, the DNA is TGTGCCAGCAGTCGACAGGGACCGGGAGGCTACACCTTC. It encodes CASSRQGPGGYTF.

The V gene is TRBV29-1, the J gene TRBJ2-7; D is perhaps TRBD1 (5 bases). The V gene's germline CDR1 is SQVTM and CDR2 ANQGSEA. V lost 0 bases to trimming and J lost 6 bases, with 24 bases between them. The CDR3 contains 17 residues. CDR3 protein: CSVEDWRRQHLPAEQYF. The CDR3 DNA reads TGCAGCGTTGAAGATTGGCGGAGACAGCACTTGCCAGCCGAGCAGTACTTC.

The chain is built from TRBV30 and TRBJ2-7, with TRBD1 identical over 9 bases. This CDR3 comprises 16 residues. CDR1 GTSNPN and CDR2 SVGIG come from the germline V gene (reference sequence). The J segment lost 3 bases and the V segment lost 4 bases, leaving 13 bases of the junction unmatched. CDR3 sequence reads: CAWIPHPGQGLYEQYF. DNA for the CDR3: TGTGCCTGGATTCCGCACCCGGGACAGGGCCTCTACGAGCAGTACTTC.

The chain is built from TRBV5-4 and TRBJ1-2; no clear D gene. Germline values: CDR1 SGHNT, CDR2 YYREEE (reference sequence). The germline V and J ends were trimmed by 0 bases and 1 base, with 10 bases remaining between them. The CDR3 sequence is 15 residues long. The CDR3 bases are TGTGCCAGCAGCTTGGCCTTGGGCAGTAACTATGGCTACACCTTC. Translated, it gives CASSLALGSNYGYTF.

The chain recombines TRBV20-1 with TRBJ1-2; D is undetermined. The ends were cut back, 3 bases at V and 8 bases at J, with 7 bases in the middle. The CDR3 sequence is 10 residues long. In germline, CDR1 is DFQATT, CDR2 SNEGSKA (reference sequence). The CDR3, as DNA: TGCAGTGCTAGCGGGTCCGGCTACACCTTC. Its protein product is CSASGSGYTF.

This chain joins TRBV7-9 and TRBJ1-2; 8 bases align to TRBD1. Germline CDR1 reads SEHNR; CDR2 reads FQNEAQ (reference sequence). The trim removed 4 bases at V and 4 bases at J, leaving 14 bases unmatched. CDR3 length: 17 residues. CDR3 nucleotide sequence: TGTGCCAGCAGCTCCAGTACCCAGGGGGCGTCCTTCTATGGCTACACCTTC. It translates to CASSSSTQGASFYGYTF.

J is TRBJ1-2 and V is TRBV5-4, with 8 bases that match TRBD1. V shed 2 bases and J 1 base; nucleotides not matched to a gene: 1. The V gene's germline CDR1 is SGHNT and CDR2 YYREEE (reference sequence). CDR3 size: 14 residues. The DNA for the CDR3 is TGTGCCAGCAGCTTCGACAGGGGTAACTATGGCTACACCTTC. Protein sequence: CASSFDRGNYGYTF.

The V call is TRBV7-8, the J call TRBJ1-5, with D possibly being TRBD1 (5 bases). The CDR3 is 14 residues long. In germline, CDR1 is SGHVS, CDR2 FQNEAQ. V gave up 6 bases and J gave up 11 bases, with 20 bases separating them. The CDR3 protein is CASRQDPKGLSQHF. Written as DNA, the CDR3 is TGTGCCAGCAGACAGGACCCCAAAGGGTTGTCCCAGCATTTT. The full variable domain, with the rest looked up from reference TRBV7-8 and TRBJ1-5, is GAGVSQSPRYKVAKRGQDVALRCDPISGHVSLFWYQQALGQGPEFLTYFQNEAQLDKSGLPSDRFFAERPEGSVSTLKIQRTQQEDSAVYLCASRQDPKGLSQHFGDGTRLSIL.

The chain employs TRBV19 and TRBJ1-1; D may be TRBD1 (5 bases). CDR3 length equals 17 residues. V dropped 3 bases and J dropped 0 bases, with 17 bases sitting between them. Per the germline V gene, CDR1 is LNHDA and CDR2 is SQIVND (reference sequence). The CDR3: CASSMGGYRTMNTEAFF. DNA for the CDR3: TGTGCCAGTAGTATGGGAGGTTATAGGACAATGAACACTGAAGCTTTCTTT.

The CDR3 protein is CASSSNLQFGQYF. CDR3 nucleotides: TGTGCCAGCAGTTCTAATTTACAGTTCGGGCAGTACTTC. The V gene is TRBV13, the J gene TRBJ2-7; D gene uncertain. The germline V and J ends were trimmed by 6 bases and 9 bases, with 18 bases remaining between them. The CDR3 runs 13 residues. Germline CDR1 PRHDT, CDR2 FYEKMQ (reference sequence).

This chain connects TRBV29-1 to TRBJ2-7, with 9 bases aligning to TRBD1. The germline gives CDR1 SQVTM, CDR2 ANQGSEA. The V segment lost 6 bases and the J segment 6 bases; nucleotides outside the gene matches: 9. This CDR3 comprises 13 residues. CDR3 protein: CSVLWDRAAEQYF. The CDR3 DNA is TGCAGCGTACTCTGGGACAGGGCCGCCGAGCAGTACTTC.

This sequence joins TRBV18 and TRBJ2-7, with D possibly TRBD2 on 6 matching bases. V lost 3 bases to trimming and J lost 2 bases, with 17 bases between them. Per the germline V gene, CDR1 is KGHSH and CDR2 is LQKENI. The CDR3 loop spans 16 amino acids. CDR3 protein: CASSPYSGSGAYEQYF. In DNA, the CDR3 is TGTGCCAGCTCACCCTATAGCGGTAGCGGCGCCTACGAGCAGTACTTC.

This chain links TRBV2 with TRBJ1-1; a weak D match, TRBD1 (6 bases). Trimming removed 3 bases at V and 1 base at J, with 12 bases between. Germline loops: CDR1 SNHLY, CDR2 FYNNEI. CDR3 length: 15 amino acids. DNA for the CDR3: TGTGCCAGCAGTGAGAGACAGGTGGGGAACACTGAAGCTTTCTTT. Amino acid sequence: CASSERQVGNTEAFF.

The chain combines TRBV9 with TRBJ1-2; D unclear. Looked up from germline, CDR1 is SGDLS and CDR2 is YYNGEE. The ends were cut back, 3 bases at V and 5 bases at J, with 23 bases in the middle. The CDR3 runs 17 residues. CDR3 sequence (DNA): TGTGCCAGCAGCGAGGATAAGGAGGCGACCCTCCCGTATGGCTACACCTTC. Protein sequence: CASSEDKEATLPYGYTF.

In DNA, the CDR3 is TGTGCCAGCAGCCGCAGCGGGAGGGCGGACACCGGGGAGCTGTTTTTT. Its translation is CASSRSGRADTGELFF. The chain recombines TRBV5-4 with TRBJ2-2; 10 bases fit TRBD2. The CDR3 is 16 amino acids. After removal of 4 bases from V and 3 bases from J, the junction contained 6 bases not matched to a gene. CDR1 is SGHNT, CDR2 YYREEE, per germline (reference sequence).

The chain couples TRBV27 to TRBJ2-2, with unresolved D. This CDR3 is 12 amino acids long. V was shortened by 7 bases and J by 5 bases, with 8 bases between the two germline ends. In germline, CDR1 is MNHEY, CDR2 SMNVEV (reference sequence). The CDR3 region is CASTSSTGELFF. CDR3 in DNA: TGTGCCAGCACCTCCTCGACCGGGGAGCTGTTTTTT.